The 21 T cell receptor beta chains given below trace back to one sample, sequenced in a study of T cells in Graves' hyperthyroidism and ophthalmopathy. RNA transcripts provided the source from which TCR beta CDR3 regions were amplified. In the first-round RT-PCR of the TCR CDR3, the HTBI primer set was used. MiXCR, applied by TCRdb to the multiplex PCR reads, yields one record per CDR3 protein. The data show around 580,000 distinct CDR3 sequences, around 17% seen once. The sequenced sample was blood. These receptors came from a woman between 18 and 30 years old with Graves' hyperthyroidism.

This clonotype was seen many times. The gene calls are TRBV27 and TRBJ1-4, with D maybe TRBD1 (6 bases). This CDR3 comprises 19 residues. The V gene lost 3 bases and the J gene lost 7 bases, with 27 bases spanning the gap. The germline gives CDR1 MNHEY, CDR2 SMNVEV (reference sequence). The CDR3 region is CASSFRTGTNPAQGEKLFF. CDR3 nucleotide sequence: TGTGCCAGCAGTTTTAGAACTGGGACAAACCCCGCGCAGGGTGAAAAACTGTTTTTT.

The V and J genes are TRBV27 and TRBJ2-5; D unclear. The germline V gene has CDR1 MNHEY and CDR2 SMNVEV (reference sequence). The CDR3 sequence is 14 residues long. The germline V and J ends were trimmed by 2 bases and 4 bases, with 11 bases remaining between them. CDR3 sequence: CASSLRTWGETQYF. The CDR3 bases are TGTGCCAGCAGTTTACGCACCTGGGGAGAGACCCAGTACTTC.

This clonotype showed up just a few times. The rearrangement uses TRBV11-1 and TRBJ2-3; D is unresolved. Trimming took 5 bases from V and 10 from J, leaving 13 bases between them. The germline V gene encodes CDR1 SGHAT and CDR2 FQDESV (reference sequence). CDR3 size: 12 residues. The CDR3 here is CASSLPEQAQYF. DNA for the CDR3: TGTGCCAGCAGCCTGCCCGAGCAGGCGCAGTATTTT.

In the case of this clonotype: Possible read error: a much larger clone is one base away. The genes are TRBV5-5 and TRBJ1-1, with D tentatively TRBD1 (6 bases). Germline loops: CDR1 SGHKS, CDR2 YYEKEE (reference sequence). CDR3 length: 15 residues. This CDR3 reads CARSLAGGFLTEAFF. DNA for the CDR3: TGTGCCAGGAGCTTAGCGGGGGGCTTCCTCACTGAAGCTTTCTTT.

This clonotype turned up a few times. One end of the junction does not line up with germline, which may come from a read error. The chain couples TRBV6-2 or TRBV6-3 to TRBJ1-1; a weak D match, TRBD1 (6 bases). In germline, CDR1 is MNHEY, CDR2 SVGEGT. The CDR3 runs 14 residues. The CDR3 protein is CASSYRRGGTEALF. The DNA of the CDR3 is TGTGCCAGCAGTTACCGCAGGGGTGGCACTGAAGCTCTCTTT.

There are a few counts of this clonotype. This may stem from a read error, because a much larger clone lies one nucleotide away. The V and J genes are TRBV6-5 and TRBJ2-5; no reliable D call. CDR3 length: 13 amino acids. Germline V gene lookup returns CDR1 MNHEY and CDR2 SVGAGI. The CDR3 region has the DNA TGTGCCAGCAGTAACACGGGCGCGGAGACCCGGTACTTC. Translating gives CASSNTGAETRYF.

This chain uses TRBV14 with TRBJ2-7, with D unresolved. Trimming cost V 0 bases and J 1 base, with 4 bases left between them. Germline CDR1 SGHDN, CDR2 FVKESK. The CDR3 contains 13 residues. This CDR3 is CASSQDESYEQYF. The CDR3 bases are TGTGCCAGCAGCCAAGATGAATCCTACGAGCAGTACTTC. Variable domain in full (rest from reference TRBV14 and TRBJ2-7): EAGVTQFPSHSVIEKGQTVTLRCDPISGHDNLYWYRRVMGKEIKFLLHFVKESKQDESGMPNNRFLAERTGGTYSTLKVQPAELEDSGVYFCASSQDESYEQYFGPGTRLTVT.

In this sample, this clonotype turned up many times. The chain is built from TRBV20-1 and TRBJ2-1, with TRBD2 matching over 13 bases. After removal of 3 bases from V and 10 bases from J, the junction contained 9 bases not matched to a gene. From germline, CDR1 is DFQATT and CDR2 SNEGSKA (reference sequence). CDR3 length: 15 amino acids. This CDR3 reads CSARVLAGGPREQFF. The CDR3 nucleotides are TGCAGTGCTAGGGTACTAGCGGGAGGGCCCCGAGAGCAGTTCTTC.

This clonotype came up many times. The chain uses TRBV20-1 and TRBJ2-5; no reliable D call. V was trimmed by 6 bases and J by 5 bases, leaving 10 bases between them. Germline CDR1 DFQATT, CDR2 SNEGSKA (reference sequence). CDR3 length: 11 amino acids. CDR3 residues: CSAGRVETQYF. CDR3 coding DNA: TGCAGTGCAGGAAGAGTGGAGACCCAGTACTTC.

The J gene is TRBJ1-5, the V gene TRBV11-2, with D hard to call. Trimming stripped 1 base from V and 7 bases from J, with 11 bases between. Germline V gene data show CDR1 as SGHAT and CDR2 as FQNNGV. This CDR3 is built from 14 residues. In DNA form, the CDR3 reads TGTGCCAGCAGCTTAGTCGGGGTATCCCAGCCCCAGCATTTT. Encoded protein: CASSLVGVSQPQHF.

At least ten counts were recorded for this clonotype. The chain carries TRBV7-8 and TRBJ1-1; TRBD1 might be the D (6 bases). V gave up 1 base and J gave up 10 bases, with 19 bases separating them. This CDR3 is 15 amino acids long. The germline V gene encodes CDR1 SGHVS and CDR2 FQNEAQ. The CDR3 nucleotides are TGTGCCAGCAGCTTAGTGGACAGTAGGGGTTGGGGAGCTTTCTTT. Its translation is CASSLVDSRGWGAFF.

The V and J genes are TRBV29-1 and TRBJ2-3; 8 bases line up with TRBD1. From germline, CDR1 is SQVTM and CDR2 ANQGSEA. The CDR3 sequence is 15 residues long. With 8 bases clipped from V and 1 base from J, the junction kept 11 bases outside the gene matches. DNA of the CDR3: TGCAGCATCGACAAGACAGGGGTCGGCACAGATACGCAGTATTTT. As protein: CSIDKTGVGTDTQYF.

This clonotype was observed a handful of times. V is TRBV29-1 and J is TRBJ2-7; D remains unclear. This CDR3 has 12 amino acids. Germline V gives CDR1 SQVTM, CDR2 ANQGSEA. Trimming pared 4 bases from V and 0 bases from J, leaving 7 bases between. CDR3: CSVVPNSYEQYF. CDR3 DNA sequence: TGCAGCGTTGTGCCTAACTCCTACGAGCAGTACTTC.

This clonotype has only a few counts. The genes are TRBV5-1 and TRBJ2-1, with 10 bases identical to TRBD2. Germline CDR1 reads SGHRS; CDR2 reads YFSETQ. The CDR3 has 18 residues. The V and J ends lost 0 bases and 8 bases, in that order; junction bases with no gene match: 14. The CDR3 is CASSLASASGSFWDEQFF. The DNA for the CDR3 is TGCGCCAGCAGCTTGGCGTCGGCTAGCGGGAGTTTCTGGGATGAGCAGTTCTTC.

In regard to this clonotype: This may stem from a read error, because a much larger clone lies one nucleotide away. V is TRBV11-1 and J is TRBJ2-7; TRBD2 aligns across 7 bases. Germline CDR1 SGHAT, CDR2 FQDESV (reference sequence). The CDR3 extends over 17 amino acids. Here the CDR3 DNA reads TGTGCCAGCAGCTCCTTATTACCCGGGACTAAAACCTACGAGCGGTACTTC. Its translation: CASSSLLPGTKTYERYF.

This clonotype has a handful of counts. V and J are TRBV29-1 and TRBJ1-2; no definite D call. The germline V gene has CDR1 SQVTM and CDR2 ANQGSEA. The CDR3 contains 12 residues. Trimming stripped 7 bases from V and 4 bases from J, with 13 bases between. The DNA for the CDR3 is TGCAGCGCTGTGATAGGACGCTATGGCTACACCTTC. Protein product: CSAVIGRYGYTF.

This clonotype was detected many times. The gene calls are TRBV28 and TRBJ1-1; no clear D. This CDR3 comprises 13 residues. The germline V gene encodes CDR1 MDHEN and CDR2 SYDVKM. V was clipped by 1 base and J by 1 base, with 4 bases between them. This CDR3 is CASSLLENTEAFF. The CDR3, as DNA: TGTGCCAGCAGTTTATTAGAGAACACTGAAGCTTTCTTT.

The chain joins TRBV20-1 to TRBJ2-7, with 8 bases matching TRBD1. V lost 5 bases, J lost 3 bases, and 6 bases stayed unmatched. In germline, CDR1 is DFQATT, CDR2 SNEGSKA (reference sequence). The CDR3 runs 13 residues. The CDR3 nucleotides are TGCAGTGCTCCCGGACAGGGCTTCTACGAGCAGTACTTC. Translating gives CSAPGQGFYEQYF.

This clonotype has just a few counts. V is TRBV27 and J is TRBJ2-7; the D is unclear. V lost 3 bases to trimming and J lost 1 base, with 7 bases between them. The CDR3 loop spans 13 amino acids. CDR1 is MNHEY, CDR2 SMNVEV, per germline (reference sequence). The CDR3 DNA reads TGTGCCAGCAGTTTGGGGATGTCCTACGAGCAGTACTTC. Translation gives CASSLGMSYEQYF.

J is TRBJ2-1 and V is TRBV13, with 12 nucleotides matching TRBD2. CDR3 length: 16 amino acids. The germline V gene has CDR1 PRHDT and CDR2 FYEKMQ (reference sequence). V dropped 5 bases and J dropped 4; count of bases not matched to a gene: 6. CDR3 sequence (DNA): TGTGCCAGCAGCCCCACTAGCGGGGGGACGTACAATGAGCAGTTCTTC. It encodes CASSPTSGGTYNEQFF.

This clonotype was counted ten times or more. The chain links TRBV12-3 or TRBV12-4 to TRBJ1-2; D is uncertain. The CDR3 length is 14 residues. V lost 0 bases and J 5 bases, leaving 10 bases between the germline ends. The DNA of the CDR3 is TGTGCCAGCAGTTTAGCGGACCGTTCATATGGCTACACCTTC. It is translated as CASSLADRSYGYTF.